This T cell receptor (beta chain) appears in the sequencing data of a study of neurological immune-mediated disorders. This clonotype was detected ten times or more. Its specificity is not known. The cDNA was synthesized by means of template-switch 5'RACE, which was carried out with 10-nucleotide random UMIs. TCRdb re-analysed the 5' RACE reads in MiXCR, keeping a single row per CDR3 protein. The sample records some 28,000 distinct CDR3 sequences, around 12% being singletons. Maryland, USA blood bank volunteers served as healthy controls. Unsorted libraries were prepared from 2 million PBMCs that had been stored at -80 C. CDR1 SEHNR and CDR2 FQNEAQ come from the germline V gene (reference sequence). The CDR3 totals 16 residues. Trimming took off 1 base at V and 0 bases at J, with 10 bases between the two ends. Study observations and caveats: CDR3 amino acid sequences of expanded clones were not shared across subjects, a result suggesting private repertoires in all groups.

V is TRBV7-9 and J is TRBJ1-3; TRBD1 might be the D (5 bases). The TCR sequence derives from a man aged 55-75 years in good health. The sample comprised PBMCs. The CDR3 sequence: CASSLGTGGSGNTIYF. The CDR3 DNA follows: TGTGCCAGCAGCTTAGGAACAGGAGGCTCTGGAAACACCATATATTTT.